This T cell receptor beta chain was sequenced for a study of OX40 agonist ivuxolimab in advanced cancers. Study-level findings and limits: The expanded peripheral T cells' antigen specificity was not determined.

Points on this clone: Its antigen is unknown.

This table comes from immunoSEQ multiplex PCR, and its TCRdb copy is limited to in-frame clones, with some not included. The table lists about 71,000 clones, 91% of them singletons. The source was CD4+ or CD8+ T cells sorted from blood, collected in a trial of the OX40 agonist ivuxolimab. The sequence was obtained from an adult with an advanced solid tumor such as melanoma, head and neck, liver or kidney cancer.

The CDR3: CASSEAGSYGYTF. The CDR3 nucleotides are TGTGCCAGCAGCGAGGCAGGATCCTATGGCTACACCTTC. V usage is TRBV7-6 and J usage is TRBJ1-2; D unclear. The germline CDR1 and CDR2 sequences are SGHVS and FNYEAQ. Trimming took 5 bases from V and 4 from J, leaving 11 bases between them. The CDR3 has 13 residues.